This T cell receptor beta chain was identified in a study of blood T cell repertoires in COVID-19. Study-wide background: The samples span acute and convalescent COVID-19 from the United States, Italy and Spain. Nucleic acid was either cDNA or gDNA, and it came from T cells, B-cell-depleted T cells, or PBMCs.

CDR1 and CDR2 (germline): SGDLS, YYNGEE. The CDR3 covers 14 residues. V dropped 0 bases and J dropped 6; count of bases not matched to a gene: 6. Authors' methods: By means of reference gene primer amplification, nucleated cell counts were estimated. Only in-frame clones appear in the TCRdb table, and some are missing; sequencing was by immunoSEQ multiplex PCR. That table furnishes V, J and clone size, whereas the DNA furnished D and trimming. The profile shows about 250,000 clones, 70% to 85% of them singletons. The sequencing input was peripheral blood. The TCR originated in an older man with acute or convalescent COVID-19. This chain links TRBV9 with TRBJ2-7; 7 bases are shared with TRBD1. The CDR3, as DNA: TGTGCCAGCAGCGTAGGGGACAGTTACCGCGAGCAGTACTTC. Amino acid sequence: CASSVGDSYREQYF.